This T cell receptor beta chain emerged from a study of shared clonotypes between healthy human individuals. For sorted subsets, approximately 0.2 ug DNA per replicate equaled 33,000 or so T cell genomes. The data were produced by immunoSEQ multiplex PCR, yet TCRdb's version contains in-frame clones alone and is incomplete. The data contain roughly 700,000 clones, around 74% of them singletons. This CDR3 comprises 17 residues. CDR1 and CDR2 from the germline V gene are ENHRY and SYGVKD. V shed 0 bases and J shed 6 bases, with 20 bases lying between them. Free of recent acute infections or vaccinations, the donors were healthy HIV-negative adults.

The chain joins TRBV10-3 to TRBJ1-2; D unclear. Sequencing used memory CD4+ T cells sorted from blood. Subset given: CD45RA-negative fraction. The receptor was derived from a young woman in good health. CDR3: CAISESVVQALEHGYTF. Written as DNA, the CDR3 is TGTGCCATCAGTGAGTCAGTCGTCCAGGCCCTGGAGCATGGCTACACCTTC.